The sequence of this TCR beta chain was determined in a study of blood T cells in healthy people across ages. Points from the study as a whole: Diversity estimated from one million T cells was considered an underestimate. The unsorted PBMCs prevented any conclusive comparison of naive versus antigen-experienced cells.

V was clipped by 2 bases and J by 8 bases, with 13 bases between them. The CDR3 extends over 14 amino acids. Total RNA was extracted at no less than 6 micrograms per sample. This clonotype was counted ten times or more. Its antigen is unidentified. With a J-beta primer mix and a sample-barcoded 5' primer, a second PCR ran 7 to 11 cycles. TCRdb independently ran MiXCR on the 5' RACE reads; one entry per CDR3 protein. Here the sample spans about 780,000 distinct CDR3 sequences, about 47% being singletons. The genes are TRBV12-3 or TRBV12-4 and TRBJ1-5; perhaps TRBD1 as D (5 bases). The sequencing sample was made of blood. The TCR was taken from a man older than 75 in good health. The CDR3 DNA follows: TGTGCCAGCAGTTTACAGGGAGTTTTGGAGCCCCAGCATTTT. Translating it yields CASSLQGVLEPQHF.